This entry features one T cell receptor beta chain sequence. Its target is unknown. TCRdb derives one entry per CDR3 protein from the 5' RACE reads, leaving out DNA. This sample's clone table lists about 210,000 distinct CDR3 sequences. The CDR3 extends over 13 amino acids. Germline V CDR1 and CDR2: SGHDT, YYEEEE. This sample was included in a study of monozygotic twins with inflammatory bowel disease. General study findings and limits: IBD patients showed reduced TCRbeta diversity (inverse Simpson) versus healthy co-twins.

The blood volume drawn from each donor was approximately 2.5 ml. Investigators pulled total RNA out of whole blood and did not sort T cells. The sequence derives from a human donor with ulcerative colitis or Crohn's disease, or a healthy co-twin of an affected twin (not recorded which). The J gene is TRBJ1-3, the V gene TRBV5-6; lacking DNA, the TRBD1 call made by TCRdb goes unchecked. The sequencing input was blood. The CDR3 here is CASSSGQVRTIYF.